The 17 T cell receptor beta chains given below trace back to one sample, sequenced in a study of technical replicates of blood from a handful of donors. Repertoires were generated with immunoSEQ multiplex PCR, while TCRdb's copy carries only in-frame clones and drops some. The top ten clones hold 3% of a sample with tens of thousands of clones, about 95% of them seen once. The sequenced sample was PBMCs. These TCRs come from a human donor in good health. Some clones in this sample may be carry-over from other donors' samples.

The rearrangement uses TRBV11-2 and TRBJ1-2; no firm D call. Trimming took 5 bases from V and 8 from J, leaving 12 bases between them. Germline-derived CDR1 and CDR2 are SGHAT and FQNNGV. This CDR3 comprises 12 residues. The CDR3 loop is CASSAEGNGYTF. CDR3 coding DNA: TGTGCCAGCAGCGCTGAGGGTAACGGCTACACCTTC. Full variable domain (missing parts from reference TRBV11-2 and TRBJ1-2): EAGVAQSPRYKIIEKRQSVAFWCNPISGHATLYWYQQILGQGPKLLIQFQNNGVVDDSQLPKDRFSAERLKGVDSTLKIQPAKLEDSAVYLCASSAEGNGYTFGSGTRLTVV.

The chain carries TRBV5-1 and TRBJ2-5; TRBD2 matches at 12 bases. The germline CDR1 and CDR2 sequences are SGHRS and YFSETQ. The CDR3 totals 16 residues. Germline trimming cut 5 bases from V and 1 base from J; bases unmatched to any gene: 6. DNA of the CDR3: TGCGCCAGCAGATCCGGACTAGCGGGGTTCCAAGAGACCCAGTACTTC. It translates to CASRSGLAGFQETQYF.

The chain carries TRBV20-1 and TRBJ1-2; no clear D gene. Deletions cut 4 bases from V and 8 bases from J, with 11 bases between. Germline V gene data show CDR1 as DFQATT and CDR2 as SNEGSKA (reference sequence). The CDR3 has 11 residues. The CDR3 here is CSATHTRGYTF. The CDR3 DNA reads as TGCAGTGCTACACATACAAGAGGCTACACCTTC.

V usage is TRBV18 and J usage is TRBJ1-1; TRBD1 is a possible D gene (5 bases). Between the trimmed V and J ends, which lost 3 bases and 4 bases, there was a span of 18 bases. The CDR3 loop spans 16 amino acids. The germline V gene has CDR1 KGHSH and CDR2 LQKENI. CDR3: CASSPLDGRVSTEAFF. The DNA of the CDR3 is TGTGCCAGCTCACCCCTAGACGGCAGGGTCTCCACTGAAGCTTTCTTT. Full variable domain (rest looked up from reference TRBV18 and TRBJ1-1): NAGVMQNPRHLVRRRGQEARLRCSPMKGHSHVYWYRQLPEEGLKFMVYLQKENIIDESGMPKERFSAEFPKEGPSILRIQQVVRGDSAAYFCASSPLDGRVSTEAFFGQGTRLTVV.

V gene TRBV6-6 combines with J gene TRBJ1-1; 7 nucleotides agree with TRBD1. Per germline, CDR1 MNHNY and CDR2 SVGAGI (reference sequence). The CDR3 spans 14 residues. The V segment lost 5 bases and the J segment 4 bases; nucleotides outside the gene matches: 7. CDR3 nucleotide sequence: TGTGCCAGCAGTAAACAGGGGTTTCCCACTGAAGCTTTCTTT. This gives the protein CASSKQGFPTEAFF.

The chain joins TRBV7-6 to TRBJ2-7, with TRBD2 matching over 8 bases. The CDR3 runs to 14 residues. Trimming at V came to 1 base and at J to 6 bases, leaving 5 bases not matched to a gene. Per germline, CDR1 SGHVS and CDR2 FNYEAQ. The CDR3 region is CASSLGDTSGEQYF. The CDR3 coding sequence is TGTGCCAGCAGCTTAGGTGACACTAGCGGCGAGCAGTACTTC.

The chain couples TRBV19 to TRBJ1-6; possible D gene TRBD1, 6 bases. There are 14 residues in the CDR3. Germline CDR1 LNHDA, CDR2 SQIVND (reference sequence). V was cut by 5 bases and J by 5 bases, with 10 bases left in between. The CDR3 DNA reads TGTGCCAGTAGTGAGGGACAAAATAATTCACCCCTCCACTTT. It translates to CASSEGQNNSPLHF.

The genes are TRBV4-1 and TRBJ1-6, with 9 bases that match TRBD1. The germline CDR1 and CDR2 sequences are MGHRA and YSYEKL. This CDR3 contains 15 residues. Losses at the gene ends were 4 bases for V and 3 bases for J; bases not matched to a gene: 1. This CDR3 reads CASSRGQGYNSPLHF. CDR3 DNA: TGCGCCAGCAGCCGGGGACAGGGCTATAATTCACCCCTCCACTTT.

Details on this clone: This same CDR3 is encoded by further DNA sequences in the sample. The rearrangement joins TRBV6-5 to TRBJ1-1; D is unclear. V was trimmed by 2 bases and J by 0 bases, leaving 7 bases between them. From germline, CDR1 is MNHEY and CDR2 SVGAGI. This CDR3 has 14 residues. CDR3 residues: CASSYGGMNTEAFF. CDR3 DNA: TGTGCCAGCAGTTACGGCGGCATGAACACTGAAGCTTTCTTT.

The rearrangement links TRBV5-1 to TRBJ1-2; 7 bases map to TRBD1. The germline V gene has CDR1 SGHRS and CDR2 YFSETQ. This CDR3 contains 17 residues. J was trimmed by 2 bases and V by 3 bases; bases with no gene match: 13. In DNA, the CDR3 is TGCGCCAGCAGCTCCGCCCGGGACAGACTCACCAACTATGGCTACACCTTC. The encoded protein is CASSSARDRLTNYGYTF.

The chain is built from TRBV5-1 and TRBJ2-1; a weak D match, TRBD1 (7 bases). The CDR3 loop spans 16 amino acids. Germline CDR1 is SGHRS and CDR2 is YFSETQ. V lost 7 bases and J lost 3, with 20 bases in between. The CDR3 DNA is TGCGCCAGCCAACAGAGGCAGGGGGGTTACTACAATGAGCAGTTCTTC. Translation gives CASQQRQGGYYNEQFF.

The V and J genes are TRBV5-6 and TRBJ2-7, with D possibly TRBD1 on 6 matching bases. This CDR3 is 16 amino acids long. Germline assignment: CDR1 SGHDT and CDR2 YYEEEE. V dropped 0 bases and J dropped 2 bases, with 15 bases sitting between them. The CDR3: CASSLVDIQGPYEQYF. CDR3 coding DNA: TGTGCCAGCAGCTTGGTTGACATCCAGGGGCCCTACGAGCAGTACTTC.

This chain connects TRBV27 to TRBJ2-1; 15 bases are a match to TRBD2. This CDR3 comprises 16 residues. The germline gives CDR1 MNHEY, CDR2 SMNVEV (reference sequence). J gave up 6 bases and V 5 bases, and 5 bases lay outside the gene matches. CDR3 residues: CASSRTSGGGFNEQFF. As DNA, the CDR3 is TGTGCCAGCAGTCGGACTAGCGGGGGGGGCTTCAATGAGCAGTTCTTC.

This chain links TRBV7-8 with TRBJ1-4, with a possible D match to TRBD1 (5 bases). Trimming left V 2 bases short and J 5 bases short, with 15 bases between. This CDR3 has 16 residues. CDR1 and CDR2 (germline): SGHVS, FQNEAQ. The CDR3 DNA is TGTGCCAGCAGCTTACCCAGGGTTCGGCAAAATGAAAAACTGTTTTTT. It is translated as CASSLPRVRQNEKLFF.

This chain links TRBV6-5 with TRBJ2-7; 11 bases are a match to TRBD2. CDR3 length: 15 amino acids. V shed 4 bases, J shed 1 base, and the junction held 3 bases outside the gene matches. The V gene's germline CDR1 is MNHEY and CDR2 SVGAGI. In nucleotides, the CDR3 is TGTGCCAGCAGTTTATCTAGCGGGGGGTCCTACGAGCAGTACTTC. Its translation is CASSLSSGGSYEQYF.

The chain carries TRBV30 and TRBJ2-4; 10 bases fit TRBD2. Germline CDR1 reads GTSNPN; CDR2 reads SVGIG (reference sequence). V was clipped by 0 bases and J by 0 bases; unmatched bases: 5. CDR3 size: 17 residues. CDR3 protein: CAWSVKAGGLAKNIQYF. The CDR3 DNA sequence: TGTGCCTGGAGTGTAAAAGCGGGAGGGTTAGCCAAAAACATTCAGTACTTC.

V gene TRBV7-9 combines with J gene TRBJ2-3, with D hard to call. Germline CDR1 SEHNR, CDR2 FQNEAQ (reference sequence). The CDR3 extends over 11 amino acids. The V gene lost 4 bases and the J gene lost 5 bases, with 4 bases spanning the gap. The CDR3 sequence: CASSSVDTQYF. Written as DNA, the CDR3 is TGTGCCAGCAGCTCCGTAGATACGCAGTATTTT.